This is a list of T cell receptor beta chains from one sample in a study of low-dose radiotherapy and immunotherapy resistance in tumors. TCRdb recomputed calls from the reads with MiXCR, one row per CDR3 protein. The profile covers 95,000 to 100,000 distinct CDR3 sequences, with more than 20% appearing a single time and over 4% taken by the ten largest. The sample here was PBMCs, taken after low-dose radiotherapy plus immunotherapy. The receptors originated from a male donor with prostate cancer. Each CDR3 is given with its conserved first and last residue. Fields, in order: V gene, J gene, CDR3 protein.

V gene: TRBV6-5
J gene: TRBJ2-2
CDR3 protein: CASSGGTANTGELFF

V gene: TRBV5-1
J gene: TRBJ2-1
CDR3 protein: CASSPEGVVASDEQFF

V gene: TRBV10-2
J gene: TRBJ1-1
CDR3 protein: CASRMGDTEAFF

V gene: TRBV6-2/TRBV6-3
J gene: TRBJ1-5
CDR3 protein: CASRVGQYSNQPQHF

V gene: TRBV20-1
J gene: TRBJ2-7
CDR3 protein: CSATPGLAGVYEQYF

V gene: TRBV6-5
J gene: TRBJ2-4
CDR3 protein: CASRPPTGEGIQYF

V gene: TRBV9
J gene: TRBJ2-1
CDR3 protein: CASSVATSNEQFF

V gene: TRBV20-1
J gene: TRBJ2-6
CDR3 protein: CSASGPGANVLTF

V gene: TRBV10-3
J gene: TRBJ2-2
CDR3 protein: CAIRIGPNTGELFF

V gene: TRBV28
J gene: TRBJ1-3
CDR3 protein: CASTPTGRAGNTIYF

V gene: TRBV6-5
J gene: TRBJ2-5
CDR3 protein: CASSRTWGETQYF

V gene: TRBV6-6
J gene: TRBJ2-7
CDR3 protein: CASTGGGSSYEQYF

V gene: TRBV6-6
J gene: TRBJ2-7
CDR3 protein: CASSNGLAGTYEQYF

V gene: TRBV28
J gene: TRBJ2-7
CDR3 protein: CASSRRQGGYEQYF

V gene: TRBV15
J gene: TRBJ2-2
CDR3 protein: CATSRDIPGQGRSSGELFF

V gene: TRBV7-2
J gene: TRBJ2-5
CDR3 protein: CASSLGVGQGARETQYF

V gene: TRBV5-1
J gene: TRBJ2-4
CDR3 protein: CASNQPDRESKNIQYF

V gene: TRBV4-1
J gene: TRBJ2-3
CDR3 protein: CASSRLAGGRDTQYF

V gene: TRBV3-1
J gene: TRBJ2-5
CDR3 protein: CASSQGHLQETQYF

V gene: TRBV12-3/TRBV12-4
J gene: TRBJ2-1
CDR3 protein: CASSFPGLTPMEQFF

V gene: TRBV20-1
J gene: TRBJ2-2
CDR3 protein: CSASSGLALTGELFF

V gene: TRBV19
J gene: TRBJ1-5
CDR3 protein: CASSMGNQPQHF

V gene: TRBV7-9
J gene: TRBJ1-4
CDR3 protein: CASSPRTENEKLFF

V gene: TRBV9
J gene: TRBJ1-6
CDR3 protein: CASSQEGGNSPLHF

V gene: TRBV3-1
J gene: TRBJ1-2
CDR3 protein: CASSPWTGVLYGYTF

V gene: TRBV5-1
J gene: TRBJ2-2
CDR3 protein: CASSPYRENTGELFF

V gene: TRBV7-7
J gene: TRBJ2-5
CDR3 protein: CASSPIETGAAETQYF

V gene: TRBV12-5
J gene: TRBJ2-1
CDR3 protein: CASGPSGGAGEQFF

V gene: TRBV29-1
J gene: TRBJ1-5
CDR3 protein: CSVSQQGSNQPQHF

V gene: TRBV20-1
J gene: TRBJ1-4
CDR3 protein: CSASFGTGALGEKLFF

V gene: TRBV7-9
J gene: TRBJ2-1
CDR3 protein: CASSLGPSLPYNEQFF

V gene: TRBV12-3/TRBV12-4
J gene: TRBJ2-7
CDR3 protein: CASSLEAGVYEQYF

V gene: TRBV7-9
J gene: TRBJ1-1
CDR3 protein: CASSLGETEAFF

V gene: TRBV29-1
J gene: TRBJ1-3
CDR3 protein: CSVEDGGFSGNTIYF

V gene: TRBV2
J gene: TRBJ1-2
CDR3 protein: CASSEAGFYGYTF

V gene: TRBV19
J gene: TRBJ2-5
CDR3 protein: CASSIRGTFQETQYF

V gene: TRBV29-1
J gene: TRBJ2-1
CDR3 protein: CSVEAVPGGSYNEQFF

V gene: TRBV6-6
J gene: TRBJ2-1
CDR3 protein: CASRGGGDANEQFF

V gene: TRBV29-1
J gene: TRBJ1-3
CDR3 protein: CSARASGTIYF

V gene: TRBV27
J gene: TRBJ2-2
CDR3 protein: CASSLSSGGPINTGELFF

V gene: TRBV9
J gene: TRBJ2-5
CDR3 protein: CASSTAGGQETQYF

V gene: TRBV6-4
J gene: TRBJ2-6
CDR3 protein: CASSEDSSGANVLTF

V gene: TRBV2
J gene: TRBJ2-5
CDR3 protein: CASSDPAGQETQYF

V gene: TRBV2
J gene: TRBJ2-3
CDR3 protein: CASSEGASSTDTQYF

V gene: TRBV2
J gene: TRBJ2-7
CDR3 protein: CASSSAIKAYEQYF

V gene: TRBV19
J gene: TRBJ2-1
CDR3 protein: CASTSSGSSYNEQFF

V gene: TRBV10-1
J gene: TRBJ2-3
CDR3 protein: CASTRDITDTQYF

V gene: TRBV24-1
J gene: TRBJ1-1
CDR3 protein: CATSDLGQNTEAFF